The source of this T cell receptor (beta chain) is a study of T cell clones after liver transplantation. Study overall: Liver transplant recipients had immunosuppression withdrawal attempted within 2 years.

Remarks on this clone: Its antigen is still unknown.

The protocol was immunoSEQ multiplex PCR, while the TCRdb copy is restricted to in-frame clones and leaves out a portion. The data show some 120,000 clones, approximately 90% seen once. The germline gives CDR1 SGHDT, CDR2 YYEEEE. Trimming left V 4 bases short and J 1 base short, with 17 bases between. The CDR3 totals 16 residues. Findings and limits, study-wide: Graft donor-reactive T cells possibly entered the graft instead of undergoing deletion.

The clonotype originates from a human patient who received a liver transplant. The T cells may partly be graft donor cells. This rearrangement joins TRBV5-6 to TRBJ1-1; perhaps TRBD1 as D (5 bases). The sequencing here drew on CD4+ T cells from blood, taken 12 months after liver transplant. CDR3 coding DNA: TGTGCCAGCAGCACCGGGCCCCCGGGGGGGAACACTGAAGCTTTCTTT. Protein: CASSTGPPGGNTEAFF.